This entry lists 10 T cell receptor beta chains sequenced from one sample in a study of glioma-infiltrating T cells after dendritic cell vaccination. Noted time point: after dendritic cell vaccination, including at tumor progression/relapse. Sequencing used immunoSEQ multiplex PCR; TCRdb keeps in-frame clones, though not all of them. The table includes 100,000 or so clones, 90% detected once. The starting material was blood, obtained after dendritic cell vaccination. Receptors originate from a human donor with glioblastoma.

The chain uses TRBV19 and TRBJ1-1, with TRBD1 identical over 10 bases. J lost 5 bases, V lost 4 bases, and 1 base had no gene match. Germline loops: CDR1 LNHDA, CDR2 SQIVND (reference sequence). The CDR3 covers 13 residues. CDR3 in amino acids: CASSTGQGTEAFF. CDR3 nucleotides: TGTGCCAGTAGTACGGGACAGGGGACTGAAGCTTTCTTT.

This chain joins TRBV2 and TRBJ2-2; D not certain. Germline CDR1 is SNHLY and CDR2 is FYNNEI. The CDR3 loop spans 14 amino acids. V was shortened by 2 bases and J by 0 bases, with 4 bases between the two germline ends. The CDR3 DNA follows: TGTGCCAGCAGTGAAAATACGAACACCGGGGAGCTGTTTTTT. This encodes CASSENTNTGELFF.

CDR3 DNA sequence: TGTGCCTGGAGTCCGGGACTAGCGGGCTACAATGAGCAGTTCTTC. Translating it yields CAWSPGLAGYNEQFF. J is TRBJ2-1 and V is TRBV30, with 12 bases that match TRBD2. CDR1 GTSNPN and CDR2 SVGIG come from the germline V gene (reference sequence). The CDR3 loop spans 15 amino acids. V lost 2 bases and J lost 3; bases outside the gene matches: 2.

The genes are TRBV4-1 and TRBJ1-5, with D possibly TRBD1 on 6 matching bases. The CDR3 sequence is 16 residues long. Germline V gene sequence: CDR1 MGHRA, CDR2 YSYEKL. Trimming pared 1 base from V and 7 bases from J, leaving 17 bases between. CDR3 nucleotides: TGCGCCAGCAGCCAAGGGGGCGCGGGGGGCGGGCAGCCCCAGCATTTT. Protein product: CASSQGGAGGGQPQHF.

DNA of the CDR3: TGTGCCAGCAGCTTGGACGGTGGAGGGTCCGGGGACACCGGGGAGCTGTTTTTT. Its translation is CASSLDGGGSGDTGELFF. This chain uses TRBV5-5 with TRBJ2-2, with D possibly TRBD2 on 6 matching bases. The CDR3 covers 18 residues. V dropped 0 bases and J dropped 3 bases, with 18 bases sitting between them. Germline loops: CDR1 SGHKS, CDR2 YYEKEE (reference sequence). Supplemented by reference TRBV5-5 and TRBJ2-2, the full variable domain reads DAGVTQSPTHLIKTRGQQVTLRCSPISGHKSVSWYQQVLGQGPQFIFQYYEKEERGRGNFPDRFSARQFPNYSSELNVNALLLGDSALYLCASSLDGGGSGDTGELFFGEGSRLTVL.

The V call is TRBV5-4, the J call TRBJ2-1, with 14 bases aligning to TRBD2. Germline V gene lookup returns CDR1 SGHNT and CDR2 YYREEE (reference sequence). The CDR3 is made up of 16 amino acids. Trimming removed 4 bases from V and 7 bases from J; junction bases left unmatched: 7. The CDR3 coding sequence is TGTGCCAGCAGCACCGGACTAGCGGGAGGTTCAAATGAGCAGTTCTTC. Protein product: CASSTGLAGGSNEQFF.

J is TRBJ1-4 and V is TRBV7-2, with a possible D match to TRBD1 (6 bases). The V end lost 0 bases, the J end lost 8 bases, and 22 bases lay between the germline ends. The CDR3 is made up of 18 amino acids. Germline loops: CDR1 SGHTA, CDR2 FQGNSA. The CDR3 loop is CASSLAGRGANAGEKLFF. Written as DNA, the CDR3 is TGTGCCAGCAGCTTAGCGGGCCGGGGGGCCAACGCTGGAGAAAAACTGTTTTTT.

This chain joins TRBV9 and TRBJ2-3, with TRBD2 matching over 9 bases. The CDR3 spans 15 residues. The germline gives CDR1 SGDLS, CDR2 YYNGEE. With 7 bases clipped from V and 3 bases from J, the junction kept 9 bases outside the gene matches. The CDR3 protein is CASGTLAGGTDTQYF. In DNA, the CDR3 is TGTGCCAGCGGCACATTGGCGGGAGGGACAGATACGCAGTATTTT.

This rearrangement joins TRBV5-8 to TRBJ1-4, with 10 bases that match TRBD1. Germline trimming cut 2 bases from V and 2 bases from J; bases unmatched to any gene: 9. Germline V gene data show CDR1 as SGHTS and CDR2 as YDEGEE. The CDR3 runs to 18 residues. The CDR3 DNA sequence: TGTGCCAGCAGCTTCCGGACAGGGGGTTTCGCGACTAATGAAAAACTGTTTTTT. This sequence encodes CASSFRTGGFATNEKLFF. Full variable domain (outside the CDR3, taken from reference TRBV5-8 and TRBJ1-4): EAGVTQSPTHLIKTRGQQATLRCSPISGHTSVYWYQQALGLGLQFLLWYDEGEERNRGNFPPRFSGRQFPNYSSELNVNALELEDSALYLCASSFRTGGFATNEKLFFGSGTQLSVL.

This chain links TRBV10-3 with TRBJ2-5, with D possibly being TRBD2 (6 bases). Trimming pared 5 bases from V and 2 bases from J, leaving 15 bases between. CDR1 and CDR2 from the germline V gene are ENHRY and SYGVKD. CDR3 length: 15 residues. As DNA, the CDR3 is TGTGCCATCAGTCGGGGATGGGGGGTTCAAGAGACCCAGTACTTC. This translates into CAISRGWGVQETQYF.